This T cell receptor (beta chain) derives from a study of cytomegalovirus exposure and HLA in healthy donors. Primers for the PCR totalled 60 Vbeta and 13 Jbeta. Produced via immunoSEQ multiplex PCR; TCRdb's table is partial and in-frame only. The sample has some 120,000 clones; approximately 82% are singletons. The V end was cut by 8 bases, the J end by 2 bases, with 45 bases between. Germline-derived CDR1 and CDR2 are SGHDN and FVKESK. CDR3 length: 24 residues. The genes are TRBV14 and TRBJ2-5; maybe TRBD2 (5 bases). This TCR came from a young man in good health and CMV-seropositive. The sample was PBMCs. DNA for the CDR3: TGTGCCAGCTACGAGGTGCGAGACGTCGTGGGAGAGAGGGCGTCAATGGGCCCACAAGAGACCCAGTACTTC. Translated, it gives CASYEVRDVVGERASMGPQETQYF. Using reference TRBV14 and TRBJ2-5 for the parts outside the CDR3, the full variable domain is EAGVTQFPSHSVIEKGQTVTLRCDPISGHDNLYWYRRVMGKEIKFLLHFVKESKQDESGMPNNRFLAERTGGTYSTLKVQPAELEDSGVYFCASYEVRDVVGERASMGPQETQYFGPGTRLLVL.